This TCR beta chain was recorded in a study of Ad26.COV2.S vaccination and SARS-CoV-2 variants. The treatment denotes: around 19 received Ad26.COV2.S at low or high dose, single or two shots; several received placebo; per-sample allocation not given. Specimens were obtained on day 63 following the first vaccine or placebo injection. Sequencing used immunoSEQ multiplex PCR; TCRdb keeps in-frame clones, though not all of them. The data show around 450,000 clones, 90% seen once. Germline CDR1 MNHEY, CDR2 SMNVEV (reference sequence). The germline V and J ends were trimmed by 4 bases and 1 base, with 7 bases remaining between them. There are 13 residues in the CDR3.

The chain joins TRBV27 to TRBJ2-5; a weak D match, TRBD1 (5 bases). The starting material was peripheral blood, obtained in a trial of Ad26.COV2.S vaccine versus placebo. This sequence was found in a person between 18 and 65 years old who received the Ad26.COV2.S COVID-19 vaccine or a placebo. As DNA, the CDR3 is TGTGCCAGCAGTTCAGGGTTCCAAGAGACCCAGTACTTC. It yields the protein CASSSGFQETQYF.